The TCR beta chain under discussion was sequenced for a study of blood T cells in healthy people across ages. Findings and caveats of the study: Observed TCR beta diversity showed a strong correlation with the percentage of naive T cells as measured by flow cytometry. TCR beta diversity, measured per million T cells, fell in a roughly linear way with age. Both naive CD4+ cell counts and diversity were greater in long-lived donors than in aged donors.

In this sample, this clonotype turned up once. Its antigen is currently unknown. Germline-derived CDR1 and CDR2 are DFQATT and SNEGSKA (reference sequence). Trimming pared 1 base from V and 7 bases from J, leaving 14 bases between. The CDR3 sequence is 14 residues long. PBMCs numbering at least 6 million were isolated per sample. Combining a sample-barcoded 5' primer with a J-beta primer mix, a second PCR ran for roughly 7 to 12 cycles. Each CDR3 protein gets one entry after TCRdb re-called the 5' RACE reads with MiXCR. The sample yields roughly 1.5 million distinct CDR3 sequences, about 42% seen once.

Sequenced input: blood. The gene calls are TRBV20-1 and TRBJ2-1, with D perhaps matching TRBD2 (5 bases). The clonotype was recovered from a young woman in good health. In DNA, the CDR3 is TGCAGTGCTAGAGCGAGGGAGCCAGGAAATGAGCAGTTCTTC. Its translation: CSARAREPGNEQFF.